This passage covers 20 T cell receptor beta chains from one sample sequenced in a study of T-cell memory formation after mild COVID-19. From the 5' RACE reads, TCRdb called clonotypes with MiXCR, one entry per CDR3 protein. The sample has nearly 250,000 distinct CDR3 sequences; less than 20% are singletons. The sample taken for sequencing was PBMCs or a T cell subset sorted from them (not recorded which). These TCRs come from an adult woman who had mild COVID-19 (a few samples of this study predate the infection). Cell type and time point are not known.

The chain couples TRBV6-5 to TRBJ1-1; D gene unclear. The CDR3 is 14 residues long. Trimming stripped 6 bases from V and 5 bases from J, with 16 bases between. In germline, CDR1 is MNHEY, CDR2 SVGAGI. CDR3 nucleotides: TGTGCCAGCAGCAACTTTTGGGGAGCGACTGAAGCTTTCTTT. Translation: CASSNFWGATEAFF.

This clonotype appeared a few times. The V gene is TRBV7-2, the J gene TRBJ2-7; 13 bases fit TRBD2. With V trimmed by 3 bases and J by 6 bases, 8 bases remained unmatched. Germline assignment: CDR1 SGHTA and CDR2 FQGNSA. The CDR3 covers 16 residues. The CDR3 coding sequence is TGTGCCAGCAGCTTTTCCGGGACTAGCGGGAAGACCGAGCAGTACTTC. This translates into CASSFSGTSGKTEQYF.

This clonotype was found once. The V gene is TRBV3-1, the J gene TRBJ2-1, with D possibly TRBD2 on 7 matching bases. Germline V gene sequence: CDR1 LGHDT, CDR2 YNNKEL (reference sequence). The CDR3 is made up of 12 amino acids. Deletions cut 8 bases from V and 10 bases from J, with 15 bases between. The CDR3 coding sequence is TGTGCCAGCGGGGGGGCTAAGGGGGAGCAGTTCTTC. It encodes CASGGAKGEQFF.

The chain couples TRBV12-3 or TRBV12-4 to TRBJ2-2; D unresolved. The CDR3 runs to 14 residues. V lost 1 base to trimming and J lost 4 bases, with 7 bases between them. The CDR3 sequence is CASSLGASTGELFF. The CDR3 DNA sequence: TGTGCCAGCAGTTTAGGTGCCAGCACCGGGGAGCTGTTTTTT.

The chain uses TRBV19 and TRBJ1-1; TRBD1 agrees at 9 bases. V lost 7 bases to trimming and J lost 1 base; unmatched junction nucleotides: 4. The germline V gene encodes CDR1 LNHDA and CDR2 SQIVND (reference sequence). The CDR3 sequence is 14 residues long. The CDR3 is CASTMGQGNTEAFF. In DNA form, the CDR3 reads TGTGCCAGTACCATGGGACAGGGGAACACTGAAGCTTTCTTT.

The CDR3 loop reads CASSYHGGLYNEQFF. The CDR3 DNA is TGCGCCAGCAGCTATCACGGCGGACTCTACAATGAGCAGTTCTTC. The chain couples TRBV5-1 to TRBJ2-1, with D maybe TRBD2 (5 bases). CDR3 length: 15 amino acids. Germline assignment: CDR1 SGHRS and CDR2 YFSETQ. The germline V and J ends were trimmed by 3 bases and 3 bases, with 13 bases remaining between them.

This clonotype has more than one count but fewer than ten. This chain links TRBV24-1 with TRBJ1-2, with 8 bases identical to TRBD1. Germline assignment: CDR1 KGHDR and CDR2 SFDVKD. The CDR3 runs to 14 residues. J was trimmed by 3 bases and V by 7 bases; bases with no gene match: 6. Here the CDR3 DNA reads TGTGCCACCAGCCCAGGGGGCCTGGACTATGGCTACACCTTC. Its protein is CATSPGGLDYGYTF.

Details on this clonotype: This CDR3 fails to terminate in the conserved phenylalanine or tryptophan, so it likely reflects a read error. The rearrangement links TRBV3-1 to TRBJ2-2, with D uncertain. This CDR3 contains 13 residues. Germline CDR1 LGHDT, CDR2 YNNKEL (reference sequence). V was trimmed by 0 bases and J by 7 bases, leaving 6 bases between them. The CDR3 is CASSQDQFGELFL. The CDR3 coding sequence is TGTGCCAGCAGCCAAGACCAGTTCGGGGAGCTGTTTCTT.

CDR3 residues: CASSERAKWGYNEQFF. The CDR3 region has the DNA TGTGCCAGCAGTGAACGGGCTAAATGGGGATACAATGAGCAGTTCTTC. V usage is TRBV2 and J usage is TRBJ2-1; D is unclear. V dropped 2 bases and J dropped 4 bases, with 15 bases sitting between them. The CDR3 spans 16 residues. Germline CDR1 is SNHLY and CDR2 is FYNNEI.

This clonotype occurred a few times. The chain joins TRBV3-1 to TRBJ1-1; D is perhaps TRBD1 (5 bases). The CDR3 runs 18 residues. V lost 4 bases to trimming and J lost 6 bases, with 27 bases between them. Germline CDR1 LGHDT, CDR2 YNNKEL (reference sequence). The CDR3 DNA reads as TGTGCCAGCAGCCCCCCCCACAGGAGGAGCGGGGCGATACCTGAAGCTTTCTTT. Amino acids: CASSPPHRRSGAIPEAFF.

The chain uses TRBV5-4 and TRBJ2-1; 8 bases are shared with TRBD1. Germline V gene sequence: CDR1 SGHNT, CDR2 YYREEE (reference sequence). The CDR3 sequence is 16 residues long. Trimming at V came to 1 base and at J to 0 bases, leaving 3 bases not matched to a gene. The CDR3 sequence is CASSLSGGGSYNEQFF. The DNA for the CDR3 is TGTGCCAGCAGCTTGTCAGGGGGCGGCTCCTACAATGAGCAGTTCTTC.

The J gene is TRBJ2-1, the V gene TRBV20-1; 10 nucleotides agree with TRBD2. The V segment lost 6 bases and the J segment 10 bases; nucleotides outside the gene matches: 6. Germline V gives CDR1 DFQATT, CDR2 SNEGSKA (reference sequence). The CDR3 has 12 residues. CDR3 nucleotide sequence: TGCAGTGCGTCGACTAGCGGGTCCGAGCAGTTCTTC. Protein product: CSASTSGSEQFF.

The chain links TRBV7-3 to TRBJ2-7; TRBD2 aligns across 11 bases. Unmatched junction bases numbered 15, after V lost 8 bases and J lost 0 bases. The CDR3 spans 18 residues. Germline V gene data show CDR1 as SGHTA and CDR2 as FQGTGA. DNA for the CDR3: TGTGCCAGCCGCGTAACCCCCACTAGCGGGGGAAGCTCCTACGAGCAGTACTTC. It encodes CASRVTPTSGGSSYEQYF.

This chain links TRBV12-3 or TRBV12-4 with TRBJ2-7; 8 bases align to TRBD1. The CDR3 runs 14 residues. V was pared by 4 bases and J by 2 bases, with 4 bases of the junction left unmatched. CDR3 coding DNA: TGTGCCAGCAGTTCCCCGGACAGGGCCTACGAGCAGTACTTC. It codes for CASSSPDRAYEQYF.

The gene calls are TRBV12-3 or TRBV12-4 and TRBJ1-5, with D perhaps TRBD1 (5 bases). V dropped 1 base and J dropped 6 bases, with 16 bases sitting between them. This CDR3 region has 16 residues. The DNA for the CDR3 is TGTGCCAGCAGTTTAGGGAGCGCGGGGGTTAGTCAGCCCCAGCATTTT. Translation gives CASSLGSAGVSQPQHF.

The chain recombines TRBV27 with TRBJ2-7; 7 bases are shared with TRBD1. This CDR3 has 14 residues. Trimming cost V 5 bases and J 3 bases; bases outside gene matches: 7. Germline V gene sequence: CDR1 MNHEY, CDR2 SMNVEV (reference sequence). CDR3 bases: TGTGCCAGCAGTCGGAACAGGGGCGGCTACGAGCAGTACTTC. Translation: CASSRNRGGYEQYF.

V gene TRBV7-3 combines with J gene TRBJ1-1; the D is unclear. CDR3 length: 16 residues. The V end lost 2 bases, the J end lost 1 base, and 14 bases lay between the germline ends. Germline CDR1 and CDR2: SGHTA and FQGTGA. The CDR3 loop is CASSLWQAKSNTEAFF. The CDR3 coding sequence is TGTGCCAGCAGCTTATGGCAGGCGAAATCGAACACTGAAGCTTTCTTT. The complete variable domain, with remaining parts taken from reference TRBV7-3 and TRBJ1-1, reads GAGVSQTPSNKVTEKGKYVELRCDPISGHTALYWYRQSLGQGPEFLIYFQGTGAADDSGLPNDRFFAVRPEGSVSTLKIQRTERGDSAVYLCASSLWQAKSNTEAFFGQGTRLTVV.

This clonotype was seen only a few times. This rearrangement joins TRBV13 to TRBJ1-1; 10 bases map to TRBD1. This CDR3 has 14 residues. Germline V gene data show CDR1 as PRHDT and CDR2 as FYEKMQ (reference sequence). The J segment lost 3 bases and the V segment lost 4 bases, leaving 2 bases of the junction unmatched. CDR3: CASSYGTGDTEAFF. As DNA, the CDR3 is TGTGCCAGCAGCTATGGGACAGGGGACACTGAAGCTTTCTTT. Complete variable domain (other parts from reference TRBV13 and TRBJ1-1): AAGVIQSPRHLIKEKRETATLKCYPIPRHDTVYWYQQGPGQDPQFLISFYEKMQSDKGSIPDRFSAQQFSDYHSELNMSSLELGDSALYFCASSYGTGDTEAFFGQGTRLTVV.

This clonotype was seen a few times. This chain links TRBV4-1 with TRBJ2-7, with TRBD2 matching 11 bases. The trim removed 0 bases at V and 7 bases at J, leaving 5 bases unmatched. This CDR3 contains 15 residues. The germline CDR1 and CDR2 sequences are MGHRA and YSYEKL. This chain's CDR3 is CASSQELAGGREQYF. For the CDR3, the DNA is TGCGCCAGCAGCCAAGAGCTAGCGGGGGGTCGAGAGCAGTACTTC.

A few counts support this clonotype. The V and J genes are TRBV7-8 and TRBJ2-7; 10 nucleotides line up with TRBD1. In germline, CDR1 is SGHVS, CDR2 FQNEAQ. V shed 5 bases and J 2 bases; nucleotides not matched to a gene: 9. The CDR3 has 16 residues. The CDR3 loop is CASSPRGGQGTYEQYF. The CDR3, as DNA: TGTGCCAGCAGCCCCCGGGGGGGACAGGGGACCTACGAGCAGTACTTC.